This TCR beta chain emerged from a study of T cell clones after liver transplantation. Whole-study context: TCRbeta sequencing after a pre-transplant mixed lymphocyte reaction identified graft-donor-reactive clones, later tracked in post-transplant blood. Standard immunosuppression, with no induction, continued until 12-24 months after transplant. Timepoints were pre-transplant, pre-withdrawal, and after withdrawal was completed or failed. Overall study findings and caveats: Conclusions were preliminary, with small, heterogeneous patient groups.

Of note for this clone: What it recognizes is unknown.

TCRdb's copy holds only in-frame clones and misses some; the assay was immunoSEQ multiplex PCR. The sample contains 75,000 to 95,000 clones, 70% to 90% of which appear only once. Germline lookup yields CDR1 DFQATT and CDR2 SNEGSKA (reference sequence). V lost 6 bases, J lost 6 bases, and 9 bases lay in between. This CDR3 has 10 amino acids. The clonotype was recovered from a human patient who received a liver transplant. Some T cells may be the graft donor's. The gene calls are TRBV20-1 and TRBJ2-7; D might be TRBD1 or TRBD2, each matching 6 bases. Sample: CD4+ T cells from blood, taken at the 22-month timepoint. In DNA, the CDR3 is TGCAGTGCAGGGGGGCTCGAGCAGTACTTC. Translating it yields CSAGGLEQYF.